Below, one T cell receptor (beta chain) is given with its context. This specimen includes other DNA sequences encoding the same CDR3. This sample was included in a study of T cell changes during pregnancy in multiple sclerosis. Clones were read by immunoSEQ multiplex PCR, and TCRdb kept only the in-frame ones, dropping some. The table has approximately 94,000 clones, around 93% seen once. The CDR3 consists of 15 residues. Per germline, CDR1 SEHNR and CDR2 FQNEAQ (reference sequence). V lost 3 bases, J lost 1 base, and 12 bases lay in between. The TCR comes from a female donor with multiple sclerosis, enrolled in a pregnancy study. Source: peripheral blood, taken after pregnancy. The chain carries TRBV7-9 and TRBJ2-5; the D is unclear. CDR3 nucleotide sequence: TGTGCCAGCAGCTTGGGCTTATCAGGCCAAGAGACCCAGTACTTC. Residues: CASSLGLSGQETQYF.